Each of the 17 T cell receptor beta chains below was sequenced from the same sample in a study of T cell responses to AZD1222 COVID-19 vaccine. Data came from immunoSEQ multiplex PCR; TCRdb stores just in-frame clones and leaves some out. The sample yields some 120,000 clones, approximately 87% seen once. This specimen was peripheral blood, taken on day 0 of AZD1222 vaccination. These receptors were collected from an adult in good health.

This clone was detected a few times. The chain employs TRBV27 and TRBJ2-5; the D is unclear. Trimming cost V 5 bases and J 1 base, with 2 bases left between them. Germline CDR1 is MNHEY and CDR2 is SMNVEV (reference sequence). The CDR3 consists of 11 residues. The DNA of the CDR3 is TGTGCCAGCAGTCCCCAAGAGACCCAGTACTTC. It specifies CASSPQETQYF.

The V gene is TRBV7-2, the J gene TRBJ1-2; unclear D gene. V was cut by 6 bases and J by 4 bases, with 9 bases left in between. Germline CDR1 is SGHTA and CDR2 is FQGNSA. This CDR3 comprises 12 residues. CDR3 protein: CASRKSSYGYTF. Here the CDR3 DNA reads TGTGCCAGCAGAAAGAGTTCCTATGGCTACACCTTC.

CDR3 bases: TGTGCCAGCAGCTTCGCCCTAGACAATGAGCAGTTCTTC. Its translation: CASSFALDNEQFF. The J gene is TRBJ2-1, the V gene TRBV11-2; the D is unclear. The CDR3 is 13 amino acids. Germline V CDR1 and CDR2: SGHAT, FQNNGV. V lost 3 bases to trimming and J lost 5 bases, with 8 bases between them.

The rearrangement joins TRBV5-4 to TRBJ2-4, with unresolved D. This CDR3 is built from 15 residues. Germline V CDR1 and CDR2: SGHNT, YYREEE (reference sequence). Between the trimmed V and J ends, which lost 0 bases and 7 bases, there was a span of 14 bases. The chain's CDR3 is CASSLGTTPRNIQYF. In nucleotides, the CDR3 is TGTGCCAGCAGCTTGGGTACTACCCCGCGGAACATTCAGTACTTC.

J is TRBJ2-3 and V is TRBV9; no definite D call. The CDR3 is made up of 14 amino acids. Germline V gene lookup returns CDR1 SGDLS and CDR2 YYNGEE. The V gene lost 1 base and the J gene lost 1 base, with 7 bases spanning the gap. The CDR3 DNA reads as TGTGCCAGCAGCGTACAGGAGCGCACAGATACGCAGTATTTT. Translated: CASSVQERTDTQYF.

This chain links TRBV3-1 (or the pseudogene TRBV3-2) with TRBJ2-7; D not certain. V was cut by 5 bases and J by 1 base, with 6 bases left in between. In germline, CDR1 is LGHDT, CDR2 YNNKEL (reference sequence). The CDR3 runs 12 residues. In DNA form, the CDR3 reads TGTGCCAGCAGCTCAAGGTCCTACGAGCAGTACTTC. This gives the protein CASSSRSYEQYF.

This rearrangement joins TRBV19 to TRBJ1-1, with a possible D match to TRBD1 (5 bases). Trimming took off 10 bases at V and 5 bases at J, with 14 bases between the two ends. CDR1 LNHDA and CDR2 SQIVND come from the germline V gene (reference sequence). CDR3 length: 12 amino acids. In DNA form, the CDR3 reads TGTGCCACCACGCTGGGGGGGACTGAAGCTTTCTTT. As protein: CATTLGGTEAFF.

The chain is built from TRBV11-1 and TRBJ2-2; weak D call: TRBD2 (6 bases). CDR3 size: 15 residues. Germline V gives CDR1 SGHAT, CDR2 FQDESV (reference sequence). Trimming left V 5 bases short and J 1 base short, with 11 bases between. The CDR3 loop is CASSHGSLNTGELFF. The CDR3 coding sequence is TGTGCCAGCAGCCACGGGAGTTTGAACACCGGGGAGCTGTTTTTT.

The count of this clone is one. The chain is built from TRBV7-2 and TRBJ2-1; 7 bases fit TRBD2. The CDR3 sequence is 15 residues long. Looked up from germline, CDR1 is SGHTA and CDR2 is FQGNSA. The trim removed 1 base at V and 5 bases at J, leaving 5 bases unmatched. The CDR3 protein is CASSLDGGKDNEQFF. The CDR3 DNA reads TGTGCCAGCAGCTTAGACGGGGGGAAGGACAATGAGCAGTTCTTC.

This CDR3 reads CASSGQGGYEQYF. The DNA of the CDR3 is TGTGCCAGCTCGGGACAGGGTGGGTACGAGCAGTACTTC. V usage is TRBV18 and J usage is TRBJ2-7; 9 bases match TRBD1. The J segment lost 4 bases and the V segment lost 6 bases, leaving 4 bases of the junction unmatched. The length of the CDR3 is 13 residues. The germline CDR1 and CDR2 sequences are KGHSH and LQKENI.

The chain is built from TRBV2 and TRBJ1-5; the match to TRBD1 covers 11 bases. V shed 1 base and J 6 bases; nucleotides not matched to a gene: 2. The CDR3 loop spans 15 amino acids. Germline CDR1 is SNHLY and CDR2 is FYNNEI. The CDR3: CASSEGTGGVQPQHF. As DNA, the CDR3 is TGTGCCAGCAGTGAAGGGACAGGGGGCGTTCAGCCCCAGCATTTT.

The chain employs TRBV4-2 and TRBJ2-7; the match to TRBD1 covers 9 bases. V lost 0 bases, J lost 5 bases, and 5 bases stayed unmatched. CDR1 and CDR2 (germline): LGHNA, YNFKEQ. The CDR3 runs to 15 residues. The CDR3 here is CASSQEQGAVHEQYF. DNA for the CDR3: TGTGCCAGCAGCCAAGAACAGGGGGCGGTCCACGAGCAGTACTTC.

The chain combines TRBV7-2 with TRBJ1-5, with D possibly TRBD1 on 5 matching bases. The V and J ends lost 5 bases and 3 bases respectively, with 11 bases between them. The CDR3 length is 14 residues. From germline, CDR1 is SGHTA and CDR2 FQGNSA. CDR3 in amino acids: CASSVDTYNQPQHF. The CDR3 DNA is TGTGCCAGCAGCGTGGACACCTACAATCAGCCCCAGCATTTT.

V and J are TRBV4-3 and TRBJ2-1; 7 bases agree with TRBD1. This CDR3 is 14 amino acids long. Per the germline V gene, CDR1 is LGHNA and CDR2 is YSLEER. V shed 0 bases, J shed 8 bases, and the junction held 4 bases outside the gene matches. The CDR3 is CASSQETGADEQFF. The CDR3 coding sequence is TGCGCCAGCAGCCAAGAAACAGGGGCGGATGAGCAGTTCTTC.

The chain uses TRBV6-6 and TRBJ2-5, with D perhaps TRBD1 (5 bases). V was shortened by 0 bases and J by 7 bases, with 15 bases between the two germline ends. CDR3 length equals 15 residues. Germline CDR1 MNHNY, CDR2 SVGAGI (reference sequence). Here the CDR3 reads CASSYSPQVQGTQYF. The CDR3 region has the DNA TGTGCCAGCAGTTACTCACCACAGGTCCAGGGGACCCAGTACTTC.

V gene TRBV5-4 combines with J gene TRBJ2-1; 9 bases are a match to TRBD1. The V gene end was trimmed by 6 bases and the J gene end by 8 bases; junction bases not matched to a gene: 15. The CDR3 covers 16 residues. Germline V gene lookup returns CDR1 SGHNT and CDR2 YYREEE (reference sequence). The CDR3 reads CASTPDRDRAVDEQFF. CDR3 DNA: TGTGCCAGCACTCCGGACCGGGACAGGGCCGTCGATGAGCAGTTCTTC.

This chain links TRBV3-1 (or the pseudogene TRBV3-2) with TRBJ2-2; a weak D match, TRBD1 (5 bases). Trimming stripped 1 base from V and 0 bases from J, with 12 bases between. CDR1 is LGHDT, CDR2 YNNKEL, per germline (reference sequence). There are 17 residues in the CDR3. The CDR3 DNA follows: TGTGCCAGCAGCCAAGGGGGCACAACGGCGAACACCGGGGAGCTGTTTTTT. This codes for CASSQGGTTANTGELFF.